The 19 T cell receptor beta chains below come from one sample, sequenced in a study of shared clonotypes between healthy human individuals. The assay was immunoSEQ multiplex PCR, and TCRdb's table has in-frame clones only and misses some. The table includes some 2,500,000 clones, 85% to 95% detected once. The source material was naive CD4+ T cells from PBMCs. Subset indicated: CD45RA+ positively selected. The receptors originated from a young man in good health. Some clones in this sample may be carry-over from other donors' samples.

The V and J genes are TRBV5-1 and TRBJ2-5; D is unresolved. The V end was cut by 7 bases, the J end by 5 bases, with 21 bases between. The CDR3 is 15 residues long. Germline CDR1 and CDR2: SGHRS and YFSETQ. The CDR3 reads CASLPYEFSGETQYF. Here the CDR3 DNA reads TGCGCCAGCCTACCCTACGAGTTTTCTGGGGAGACCCAGTACTTC.

With regard to this clone: The junction shows a germline mismatch at one end, possibly a read error. The genes are TRBV28 and TRBJ1-4; D might be TRBD1 (6 bases). Germline V CDR1 and CDR2: MDHEN, SYDVKM. This CDR3 region has 12 residues. The CDR3 nucleotides read TGTGCCAGCAGTTCTATACGACAGGAGTGGGTTTTT. It yields the protein CASSSIRQEWVF.

This clone was detected once. The chain recombines TRBV18 with TRBJ2-3; D ambiguous. The V and J ends lost 7 bases and 6 bases respectively, with 14 bases between them. The CDR3 consists of 13 residues. Germline V gene lookup returns CDR1 KGHSH and CDR2 LQKENI. CDR3: CASYTISGDTQYF. The CDR3, as DNA: TGTGCCAGCTATACCATTTCCGGGGATACGCAGTATTTT.

The genes are TRBV6-1 and TRBJ2-5, with 12 positions matching TRBD2. CDR3 size: 15 residues. In germline, CDR1 is MNHNS, CDR2 SASEGT. The ends lost 6 bases at V and 4 bases at J; junction bases unmatched: 6. The CDR3 loop reads CASSGLAGQVETQYF. CDR3 bases: TGTGCCAGCAGCGGACTAGCGGGACAAGTAGAGACCCAGTACTTC.

The V gene is TRBV28, the J gene TRBJ2-3, with 9 positions matching TRBD1. V shed 5 bases, J shed 3 bases, and the junction held 6 bases outside the gene matches. Germline V CDR1 and CDR2: MDHEN, SYDVKM. This CDR3 comprises 15 residues. The CDR3 reads CASSTSGQGTDTQYF. CDR3 nucleotide sequence: TGTGCCAGCAGTACCTCGGGACAGGGAACAGATACGCAGTATTTT.

The DNA for the CDR3 is TGTGCCAGTGGCCTGAGAGGCCAGAGGCACACCGGGGAGCTGTTTTTT. As protein: CASGLRGQRHTGELFF. The chain couples TRBV19 to TRBJ2-2; D is unresolved. Germline CDR1 and CDR2: LNHDA and SQIVND (reference sequence). Trimming pared 8 bases from V and 3 bases from J, leaving 19 bases between. The CDR3 covers 16 residues.

The V call is TRBV6-5, the J call TRBJ1-1, with D hard to call. The CDR3 spans 13 residues. Germline CDR1 MNHEY, CDR2 SVGAGI. Trimming took 0 bases from V and 10 from J, leaving 12 bases between them. The CDR3 sequence: CASSYSSRTGAFF. The CDR3 DNA is TGTGCCAGCAGTTACTCGAGTAGAACGGGAGCTTTCTTT.

The V call is TRBV29-1, the J call TRBJ2-2, with D perhaps matching TRBD1 (7 bases). Trimming cost V 7 bases and J 0 bases, with 12 bases left between them. Germline V CDR1 and CDR2: SQVTM, ANQGSEA. This CDR3 is 14 amino acids long. The CDR3 bases are TGCAGCGCAGGCAGGGGGGCGAACACCGGGGAGCTGTTTTTT. Its protein is CSAGRGANTGELFF.

This clone showed up just once. CDR3 region: CASSHRLFDDYNEQFF. As DNA, the CDR3 is TGTGCCAGCAGCCACAGACTGTTTGATGATTACAATGAGCAGTTCTTC. The chain employs TRBV11-2 and TRBJ2-1; no clear D. The CDR3 sequence is 16 residues long. V dropped 5 bases and J dropped 4 bases, with 18 bases sitting between them. CDR1 SGHAT and CDR2 FQNNGV come from the germline V gene.

The genes are TRBV7-3 and TRBJ1-1; D possibly corresponds to TRBD1 (5 bases). Germline V gives CDR1 SGHTA, CDR2 FQGTGA. The V end lost 3 bases, the J end lost 6 bases, and 14 bases lay between the germline ends. This CDR3 contains 14 residues. This CDR3 is CASSFGAERSEAFF. In DNA, the CDR3 is TGTGCCAGCAGCTTTGGGGCAGAACGGTCTGAAGCTTTCTTT.

The DNA for the CDR3 is TGTGCCAGCAGCGCAGGGTTCGTCGGGGCCAACGTCCTGACTTTC. As protein: CASSAGFVGANVLTF. This sequence joins TRBV6-5 and TRBJ2-6, with D perhaps TRBD1 (5 bases). Trimming cost V 6 bases and J 4 bases, with 13 bases left between them. Germline V gives CDR1 MNHEY, CDR2 SVGAGI. The length of the CDR3 is 15 residues.

The chain is built from TRBV6-1 and TRBJ2-5; D unresolved. Deletions cut 2 bases from V and 5 bases from J, with 12 bases between. The CDR3 contains 14 residues. Germline CDR1 and CDR2: MNHNS and SASEGT. The CDR3 here is CASSEPGGVETQYF. The DNA for the CDR3 is TGTGCCAGCAGTGAACCTGGTGGCGTTGAGACCCAGTACTTC.

The gene calls are TRBV4-2 and TRBJ2-3; 8 bases are a match to TRBD1. The CDR3 has 15 amino acids. Per germline, CDR1 LGHNA and CDR2 YNFKEQ. Trimming took 4 bases from V and 2 from J; bases not matched to a gene: 5. CDR3 sequence: CASSLDRAYTDTQYF. CDR3 bases: TGTGCCAGCAGCCTGGACAGGGCCTACACAGATACGCAGTATTTT.

The chain uses TRBV5-6 and TRBJ2-7, with D possibly matching TRBD1 (6 bases). Germline-derived CDR1 and CDR2 are SGHDT and YYEEEE. The CDR3 is made up of 15 amino acids. Between the trimmed V and J ends, which lost 3 bases and 2 bases, there was a span of 15 bases. CDR3 protein: CASSSVRQVTYEQYF. In nucleotides, the CDR3 is TGTGCCAGCAGCTCGGTTCGACAGGTAACCTACGAGCAGTACTTC.

The genes are TRBV10-1 and TRBJ2-2; TRBD2 agrees at 10 bases. Losses at the gene ends were 6 bases for V and 5 bases for J; bases not matched to a gene: 24. This CDR3 has 21 residues. The germline V gene has CDR1 WNHNN and CDR2 SYGVQD (reference sequence). The CDR3 reads CASRTGQGILGLAGATGELFF. CDR3 coding DNA: TGCGCCAGCAGGACCGGTCAGGGGATTCTAGGGCTAGCGGGAGCGACCGGGGAGCTGTTTTTT.

The J gene is TRBJ2-2, the V gene TRBV6-4, with 14 bases identical to TRBD2. V was pared by 6 bases and J by 6 bases, with 3 bases of the junction left unmatched. CDR3 size: 15 residues. The germline V gene has CDR1 MRHNA and CDR2 SNTAGT. The CDR3 loop is CASSSGLAGAGELFF. The CDR3, as DNA: TGTGCCAGCAGCTCGGGACTAGCGGGAGCCGGGGAGCTGTTTTTT.

The chain couples TRBV18 to TRBJ2-1, with a weak D call TRBD2 (6 bases). Germline assignment: CDR1 KGHSH and CDR2 LQKENI. The CDR3 covers 14 residues. V was cut by 5 bases and J by 7 bases, with 15 bases left in between. For the CDR3, the DNA is TGTGCCAGCTCAGCGCTAGCCGGGAGAAATGAGCAGTTCTTC. Its translation is CASSALAGRNEQFF.

This clone was observed a single time. V usage is TRBV5-6 and J usage is TRBJ2-2; the match to TRBD1 covers 8 bases. There are 15 residues in the CDR3. Germline V gene data show CDR1 as SGHDT and CDR2 as YYEEEE. Trimming cost V 2 bases and J 6 bases; bases outside gene matches: 6. DNA of the CDR3: TGTGCCAGCAGCTTTCGACAGGGGATACCCGGGGAGCTGTTTTTT. Translated, it gives CASSFRQGIPGELFF.

The rearrangement uses TRBV5-4 and TRBJ2-7; D is unresolved. This CDR3 region has 11 residues. Between the trimmed V and J ends, which lost 4 bases and 0 bases, there was a span of 2 bases. Looked up from germline, CDR1 is SGHNT and CDR2 is YYREEE (reference sequence). Here the CDR3 reads CASSRSYEQYF. CDR3 sequence (DNA): TGTGCCAGCAGCCGCTCCTACGAGCAGTACTTC.